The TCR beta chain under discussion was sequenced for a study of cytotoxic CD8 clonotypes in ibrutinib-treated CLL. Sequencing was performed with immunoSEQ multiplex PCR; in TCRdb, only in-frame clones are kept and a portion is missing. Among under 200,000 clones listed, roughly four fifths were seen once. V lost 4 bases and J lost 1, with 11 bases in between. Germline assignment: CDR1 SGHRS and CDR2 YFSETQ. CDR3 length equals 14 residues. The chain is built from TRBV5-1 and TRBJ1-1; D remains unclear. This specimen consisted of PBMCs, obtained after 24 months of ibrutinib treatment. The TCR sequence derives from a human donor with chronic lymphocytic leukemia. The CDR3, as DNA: TGCGCCAGCAGCAAAGTCCCGCCGAACACTGAAGCTTTCTTT. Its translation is CASSKVPPNTEAFF.